The 9 T cell receptor beta chains in this list originate from one sample, sequenced in a study of beta chain features in type 1 diabetes. Of the isolated RNA, all was reverse transcribed, and so the sequenced material was expressed TCRB transcripts. Produced via immunoSEQ multiplex PCR; TCRdb's table is partial and in-frame only. There are under 200,000 clones in the sample; 10% occur only once, and more than 0.4% lies in the top ten. For these TCRs, the target antigens are not known. Study observations and caveats: Among all four CD4+ subsets, Type 1 diabetes patients had TCRB CDR3s that were moderately but significantly shorter.

Sample: central memory CD4+ T cells from blood. The origin of the receptors is a man younger than 40 with type 1 diabetes.

The chain uses TRBV27 and TRBJ2-3; 13 nucleotides align to TRBD2. The CDR3 totals 16 residues. V lost 5 bases and J lost 4; bases outside the gene matches: 6. The germline CDR1 and CDR2 sequences are MNHEY and SMNVEV (reference sequence). The CDR3 reads CASSLGLAGVPDTQYF. The CDR3 nucleotides are TGTGCCAGCAGTCTCGGACTAGCGGGAGTCCCAGATACGCAGTATTTT.

The chain joins TRBV28 to TRBJ1-2; TRBD1 is a possible D gene (5 bases). Trimming removed 6 bases from V and 5 bases from J, with 10 bases in between. CDR1 and CDR2 (germline): MDHEN, SYDVKM. This CDR3 region has 12 residues. This CDR3 is CASRPGGYGYTF. The CDR3 region has the DNA TGTGCCAGCAGGCCCGGGGGATATGGCTACACCTTC.

Only a few counts were recorded for this clone. The chain recombines TRBV5-1 with TRBJ2-7, with TRBD2 matching 9 bases. This CDR3 has 16 residues. The germline V gene has CDR1 SGHRS and CDR2 YFSETQ. The ends lost 1 base at V and 0 bases at J; junction bases unmatched: 5. The CDR3 region is CASSLSTSGSSYEQYF. CDR3 bases: TGCGCCAGCAGCTTGTCGACTAGCGGAAGCTCCTACGAGCAGTACTTC.

The V and J genes are TRBV2 and TRBJ1-1; maybe TRBD1 (5 bases). The V end lost 8 bases, the J end lost 6 bases, and 16 bases lay between the germline ends. CDR1 is SNHLY, CDR2 FYNNEI, per germline. CDR3 length equals 13 residues. The CDR3 DNA follows: TGTGCCAGCCACCCGACGGGACTTGCTGAAGCTTTCTTT. It codes for CASHPTGLAEAFF.

The gene calls are TRBV28 and TRBJ2-7; no definite D call. The length of the CDR3 is 13 residues. V was clipped by 5 bases and J by 1 base, with 9 bases between them. Germline CDR1 and CDR2: MDHEN and SYDVKM. CDR3 protein: CASSLPTSYEQYF. The CDR3 coding sequence is TGTGCCAGCAGTCTACCCACGTCCTACGAGCAGTACTTC.

This clone was detected a few times. The J gene is TRBJ2-1, the V gene TRBV5-4; a weak D match, TRBD1 (5 bases). The CDR3 consists of 12 residues. Germline CDR1 is SGHNT and CDR2 is YYREEE (reference sequence). The V end lost 4 bases, the J end lost 7 bases, and 9 bases lay between the germline ends. The CDR3 loop is CASSQGENEQFF. The CDR3 DNA reads as TGTGCCAGCAGCCAGGGCGAAAATGAGCAGTTCTTC.

The J gene is TRBJ2-7, the V gene TRBV9, with D possibly being TRBD1 (6 bases). Between the trimmed V and J ends, which lost 0 bases and 4 bases, there was a span of 14 bases. This CDR3 contains 15 residues. Germline assignment: CDR1 SGDLS and CDR2 YYNGEE. The chain's CDR3 is CASSVGSGTPYEQYF. Here the CDR3 DNA reads TGTGCCAGCAGCGTAGGATCCGGGACACCATACGAGCAGTACTTC.

The chain links TRBV18 to TRBJ2-7; a weak D match, TRBD1 (6 bases). The V gene's germline CDR1 is KGHSH and CDR2 LQKENI. This CDR3 comprises 14 residues. The V end was cut by 2 bases, the J end by 3 bases, with 11 bases between. In DNA form, the CDR3 reads TGTGCCAGCTCACCAACCGCACAGGGCTACGAGCAGTACTTC. It codes for CASSPTAQGYEQYF.

V is TRBV27 and J is TRBJ2-1; TRBD2 agrees at 7 bases. The CDR3 has 16 amino acids. V shed 2 bases and J 5 bases; nucleotides not matched to a gene: 9. Germline CDR1 and CDR2: MNHEY and SMNVEV (reference sequence). The CDR3 loop is CASSLIAGNRDNEQFF. In DNA form, the CDR3 reads TGTGCCAGCAGTTTAATAGCGGGCAATAGAGACAATGAGCAGTTCTTC.